A selection of T cell receptor beta chains follows, all from one sample in a study of cytomegalovirus exposure and HLA in healthy donors. Sequencing was performed with immunoSEQ multiplex PCR; in TCRdb, only in-frame clones are kept and a portion is missing. The table includes more than 150,000 clones, roughly 87% detected once. Sequencing used PBMCs. The receptor set was obtained from a girl less than two years old in good health and CMV-seronegative. Both conserved end residues are part of each CDR3. The D gene is left open where the match is weak. Size tells how often a clone was seen (once, few, many) or the class of an expanded clone, and some rows leave it out.

D gene	clone size	V gene	J gene	CDR3 protein	CDR3 DNA
TRBD1	.	TRBV4-2	TRBJ2-1	CASSHDARDRGSGGSNEQFF	TGTGCCAGCAGCCATGACGCCAGGGACAGGGGCTCCGGGGGGTCAAATGAGCAGTTCTTC
TRBD1	.	TRBV2	TRBJ1-4	CASSALGQWNEKLFF	TGTGCCAGCAGTGCCCTGGGACAGTGGAATGAAAAACTGTTTTTT
.	.	TRBV29-1	TRBJ1-2	CSVELWEPYGYTF	TGCAGCGTTGAACTGTGGGAGCCCTATGGCTACACCTTC
TRBD2	.	TRBV16	TRBJ2-1	CASSQSGLAGERVNEQFF	TGTGCCAGCAGCCAAAGTGGGCTAGCGGGGGAACGGGTCAATGAGCAGTTCTTC
.	.	TRBV7-9	TRBJ2-7	CASTLGASGSYEQYF	TGTGCCAGCACCCTGGGGGCTAGCGGTTCCTACGAGCAGTACTTC
TRBD2	.	TRBV7-9	TRBJ2-1	CASSLGLAVGFYNEQFF	TGTGCCAGCAGCTTAGGCCTAGCGGTGGGGTTTTACAATGAGCAGTTCTTC
.	once	TRBV18	TRBJ1-5	CASSPSGSGTLSNQPQHF	TGTGCCAGCTCACCTTCGGGTAGTGGGACACTTAGCAATCAGCCCCAGCATTTT
.	.	TRBV18	TRBJ1-2	CASSPGGTLSGGYTF	TGTGCCAGCTCACCAGGAGGGACCCTTAGTGGGGGCTACACCTTC
.	.	TRBV18	TRBJ2-7	CASSPGLASYEQYF	TGTGCCAGCTCACCAGGGCTAGCATCCTACGAGCAGTACTTC
.	.	TRBV10-3	TRBJ1-6	CAISDGEGNSPLHF	TGTGCCATCAGTGACGGGGAGGGGAATTCACCCCTCCACTTT
.	once	TRBV4-2	TRBJ2-2	CASSLTQHGFTGELFF	TGTGCCAGCAGCCTAACTCAACACGGGTTCACCGGGGAGCTGTTTTTT
.	once	TRBV15	TRBJ2-1	CATSYEGDISYNEQFF	TGTGCCACCAGTTACGAGGGGGACATTTCTTACAATGAGCAGTTCTTC
TRBD2	.	TRBV7-2	TRBJ2-5	CASSPMGTTLRGTQYF	TGTGCCAGCAGCCCCATGGGGACTACCCTCCGGGGGACCCAGTACTTC
TRBD1	.	TRBV14	TRBJ2-1	CASSQGTRGQEQFF	TGTGCCAGCAGCCAAGGTACTAGGGGGCAGGAGCAGTTCTTC
TRBD1	.	TRBV6-1	TRBJ2-7	CASGLRGSSYEQYF	TGTGCCAGTGGCCTCAGGGGGAGCTCCTACGAGCAGTACTTC
TRBD2	.	TRBV27	TRBJ2-5	CASRGLALRNGQETQYF	TGTGCCAGCCGAGGACTAGCGCTACGAAACGGGCAAGAGACCCAGTACTTC
.	.	TRBV11-2	TRBJ1-3	CASRRESGNTIYF	TGTGCCAGCAGGAGGGAATCGGGAAACACCATATATTTT
TRBD1	.	TRBV27	TRBJ2-2	CASSLSKGAHTGELFF	TGTGCCAGCAGTTTATCGAAGGGGGCCCACACCGGGGAGCTGTTTTTT
TRBD1	.	TRBV7-3	TRBJ1-1	CASSLWTGGEAFF	TGTGCCAGCAGCTTGTGGACAGGGGGCGAAGCTTTCTTT
.	.	TRBV30	TRBJ1-1	CAWAQRWGHRNTEAFF	TGTGCCTGGGCACAGCGGTGGGGGCACAGGAACACTGAAGCTTTCTTT
.	.	TRBV2	TRBJ2-7	CASRGLQRRAYEQYF	TGTGCCAGCAGGGGTTTGCAGCGGCGGGCCTACGAGCAGTACTTC
.	.	TRBV30	TRBJ2-5	CAWPLQGKETQYF	TGTGCCTGGCCCTTACAGGGTAAAGAGACCCAGTACTTC
.	.	TRBV2	TRBJ2-7	CASRPVGSSYEQYF	TGTGCCAGCCGTCCAGTGGGGAGCTCCTACGAGCAGTACTTC
TRBD1	.	TRBV15	TRBJ1-2	CATSFGDRAYGYTF	TGTGCCACCAGTTTCGGGGACAGGGCTTATGGCTACACCTTC
TRBD2	.	TRBV5-8	TRBJ2-7	CASLGLAGVGEQYF	TGTGCCTCCCTCGGACTAGCGGGAGTCGGCGAGCAGTACTTC
TRBD1	.	TRBV10-1	TRBJ1-1	CASSNTGGGEAFF	TGCGCCAGCAGTAATACAGGGGGGGGTGAAGCTTTCTTT
.	.	TRBV5-1	TRBJ1-3	CASSLRDSGNTIYF	TGCGCCAGCAGCTTGCGGGACTCTGGAAACACCATATATTTT
.	.	TRBV14	TRBJ2-7	CASSQILRDKYSMDF	TGTGCCAGCAGCCAAATTCTCAGGGATAAGTACAGTATGGACTTC
TRBD1	.	TRBV9	TRBJ2-7	CASSFCWTGITYEQYF	TGTGCCAGCAGCTTCTGCTGGACAGGGATCACCTACGAGCAGTACTTC
.	.	TRBV6-5	TRBJ1-1	CARIDQGPKDTEAFF	TGTGCCAGGATAGACCAGGGGCCGAAGGACACTGAAGCTTTCTTT
TRBD2	.	TRBV6-1	TRBJ2-1	CASSVVSGGGGSYNEQFF	TGTGCCAGCAGTGTCGTTAGCGGGGGAGGTGGGTCCTACAATGAGCAGTTCTTC
.	.	TRBV7-8	TRBJ2-3	CASSLDFRGTFTDTQYF	TGTGCCAGCAGCTTAGATTTTCGCGGGACCTTCACAGATACGCAGTATTTT
.	once	TRBV6-1	TRBJ1-2	CASSDGKWTNYGYTF	TGTGCCAGCAGCGACGGGAAGTGGACTAACTATGGCTACACCTTC
.	.	TRBV9	TRBJ1-3	CASSPRVVLSGNTIYF	TGTGCCAGCAGCCCAAGGGTCGTTTTATCAGGGAACACCATATATTTT
TRBD1	.	TRBV13	TRBJ1-1	CASSQARRGITEAFF	TGTGCCAGCAGCCAGGCGCGCAGGGGGATAACTGAAGCTTTCTTT
.	.	TRBV6-5	TRBJ1-5	CASSYWASGQGPQHF	TGTGCCAGCAGTTACTGGGCGTCAGGGCAAGGGCCCCAGCATTTT
TRBD1	.	TRBV29-1	TRBJ2-5	CSAGQGAAETQYF	TGCAGCGCGGGACAGGGGGCGGCAGAGACCCAGTACTTC
.	.	TRBV29-1	TRBJ2-1	CSGHYNEQFF	TGCAGCGGTCATTACAATGAGCAGTTCTTC
TRBD2	.	TRBV6-5	TRBJ2-1	CASSLGLGATNEQFF	TGTGCCAGCAGTCTCGGACTAGGTGCGACCAATGAGCAGTTCTTC
TRBD1	.	TRBV4-1	TRBJ2-4	CASSQPGQGAAKNIQYF	TGCGCCAGCAGCCAACCGGGACAGGGGGCAGCCAAAAACATTCAGTACTTC
TRBD2	.	TRBV19	TRBJ2-1	CASSPSGRSYNEQFF	TGTGCCAGTAGTCCTAGCGGGAGGTCCTACAATGAGCAGTTCTTC
.	.	TRBV19	TRBJ2-5	CASSKTGETQYF	TGTGCCAGTAGTAAGACAGGAGAGACCCAGTACTTC
.	.	TRBV9	TRBJ2-7	CASSAGQLLPYEQYF	TGTGCCAGCAGCGCCGGACAGTTACTTCCCTACGAGCAGTACTTC
.	few	TRBV6-5	TRBJ1-1	CASRIIRGTEAFF	TGTGCCAGCAGGATTATCCGAGGGACTGAAGCTTTCTTT
.	.	TRBV19	TRBJ2-5	CASSNRAGETQYF	TGTGCCAGTAGTAACAGGGCTGGAGAGACCCAGTACTTC
.	.	TRBV11-3	TRBJ1-3	CASSPGDSRSGNTIYF	TGTGCCAGCAGCCCGGGGGACTCCCGCTCTGGAAACACCATATATTTT